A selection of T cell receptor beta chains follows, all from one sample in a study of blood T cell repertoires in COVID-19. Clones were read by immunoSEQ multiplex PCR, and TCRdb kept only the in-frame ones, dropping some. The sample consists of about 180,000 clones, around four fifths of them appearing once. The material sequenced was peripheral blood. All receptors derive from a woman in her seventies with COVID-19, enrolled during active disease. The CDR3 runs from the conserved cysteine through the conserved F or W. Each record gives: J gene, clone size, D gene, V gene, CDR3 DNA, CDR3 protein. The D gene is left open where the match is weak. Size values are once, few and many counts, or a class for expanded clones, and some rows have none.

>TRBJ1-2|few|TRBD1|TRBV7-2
TGTGCCAGCAGCCAATCACGGACAGGAACCGGTGGCTACACCTTC
CASSQSRTGTGGYTF
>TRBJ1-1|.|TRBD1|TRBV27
TGTGCCAGCAGTTTACGACAGGGAAGCACTGAAGCTTTCTTT
CASSLRQGSTEAFF
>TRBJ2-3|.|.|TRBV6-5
TGTGCCAGCAGTTACGGGCAGAACAGGGATACGCAGTATTTT
CASSYGQNRDTQYF
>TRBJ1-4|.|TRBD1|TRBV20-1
TGCAGTGCTAGTTCTCCAGGGGGGACTAATGAAAAACTGTTTTTT
CSASSPGGTNEKLFF
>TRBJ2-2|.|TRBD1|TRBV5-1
TGCGCCAGCAGCTCAGGACAGGGGGCGAACACCGGGGAGCTGTTTTTT
CASSSGQGANTGELFF
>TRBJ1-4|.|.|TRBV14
TGTGCCAGCAGCCGACAGTGGAATGAAAAACTGTTTTTT
CASSRQWNEKLFF
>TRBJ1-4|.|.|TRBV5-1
TGCGCCAGCAGCTTACAGGATAATGAAAAACTGTTTTTT
CASSLQDNEKLFF
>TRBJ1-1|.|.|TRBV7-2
TGTGCCAGCAGCTTCAGGGGCGGTGATGGGGAAGCTTTCTTT
CASSFRGGDGEAFF
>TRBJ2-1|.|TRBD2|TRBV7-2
TGTGTCAGTCAGCGGGAGCGGTACAATGAGCAGTTCTTC
CVSQRERYNEQFF
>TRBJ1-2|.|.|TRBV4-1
TGCGCCAGCAGCACCCAGGACGGGCGGAGGGGTGGCTACACCTTC
CASSTQDGRRGGYTF
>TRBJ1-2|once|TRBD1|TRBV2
TGTGCCAGCAGCGCTAGTCTCGGACAGGGGGTCTATGGCTACACCTTC
CASSASLGQGVYGYTF
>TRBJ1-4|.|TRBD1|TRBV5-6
TGTGCCAGCAGCTTCGTGGGACAGGGAAATGAAAAACTGTTTTTT
CASSFVGQGNEKLFF
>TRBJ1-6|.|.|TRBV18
TGTGCCAGCTCAGCTGGGGCAGGGAAAGCTTCACCCCTCCACTTT
CASSAGAGKASPLHF
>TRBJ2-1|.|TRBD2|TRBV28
TGTGCCAGCAGTTCCGGGACTAGCGGGAGTTTGTATGAGCAGTTCTTC
CASSSGTSGSLYEQFF
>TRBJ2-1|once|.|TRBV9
TGTGCCAGCAGCGTAGTCGAGAGCTCCTACAATGAGCAGTTCTTC
CASSVVESSYNEQFF
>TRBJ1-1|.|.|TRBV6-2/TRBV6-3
TGTGCCAGCAGTTACTCGATATCAGGAGCGGCCCAAGGGAGGACTGAAGCTTTCTTT
CASSYSISGAAQGRTEAFF
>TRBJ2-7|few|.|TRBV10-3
TGTGCCATCAGTGGACAGTCCTCGAGCTCCTACGAGCAGTACTTC
CAISGQSSSSYEQYF
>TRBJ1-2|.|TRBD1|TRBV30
TGTGCCTGGAGTGACCGGGACAGAGATGGCTACACCTTC
CAWSDRDRDGYTF
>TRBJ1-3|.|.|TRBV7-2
TGTGCCACCCGAGCAGGGTTGGGAAACACCATATATTTT
CATRAGLGNTIYF
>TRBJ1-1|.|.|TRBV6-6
TGTGCCAGCAGTTACGGGGCAGTGAACACTGAAGCTTTCTTT
CASSYGAVNTEAFF